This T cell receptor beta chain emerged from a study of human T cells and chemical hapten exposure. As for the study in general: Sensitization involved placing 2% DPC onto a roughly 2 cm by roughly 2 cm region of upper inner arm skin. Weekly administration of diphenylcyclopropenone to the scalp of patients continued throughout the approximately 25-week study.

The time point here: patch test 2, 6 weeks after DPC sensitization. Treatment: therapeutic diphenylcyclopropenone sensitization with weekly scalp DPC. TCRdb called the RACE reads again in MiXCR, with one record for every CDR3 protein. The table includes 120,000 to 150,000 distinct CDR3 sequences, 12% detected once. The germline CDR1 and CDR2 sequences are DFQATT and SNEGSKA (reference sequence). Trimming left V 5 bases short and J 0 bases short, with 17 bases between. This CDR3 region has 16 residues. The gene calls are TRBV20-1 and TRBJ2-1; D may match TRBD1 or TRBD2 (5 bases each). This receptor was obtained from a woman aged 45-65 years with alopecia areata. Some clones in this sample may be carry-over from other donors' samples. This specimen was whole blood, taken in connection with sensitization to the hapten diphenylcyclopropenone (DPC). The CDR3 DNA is TGCAGTGCTTCGATCGGGGCCCCAAGCTCCTACAATGAGCAGTTCTTC. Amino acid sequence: CSASIGAPSSYNEQFF.